This T cell receptor beta chain stems from a study of blood T cell repertoires in COVID-19 (dated by TCRdb to about 2020). In terms of the full investigation: Samples covering the acute and convalescent phases of COVID-19 were provided by collaborators in the United States, Italy and Spain. The repertoires were made available in a free public database intended to serve as a resource for research on the immune response to SARS-CoV-2. Sample metadata almost always included a de-identified subject ID, COVID-19 status, age in years and sex. Where available, HLA class I and class II types were obtained from metadata supplied by the sample provider rather than from assay-based typing. Subjects who had been exposed to COVID-19, were actively infected with it, or had recovered from it provided the deeply sampled blood TCRbeta repertoires that made up the dataset. The samples were drawn from two sources: the first 160 participants of the ongoing ImmuneRACE study, and fewer than 1,500 subjects contributed by 6 global collaborators. The material from the prospective study consisted of cDNA or gDNA derived from T cells, B-cell-depleted T cells, or PBMCs. Study-wide conclusions, independent of this receptor: Clinical and demographic metadata were provided uncurated, with the amount varying by source and participant.

The immunoSEQ Assay, a bias-controlled multiplex PCR, was used to amplify TCRbeta CDR3 regions from genomic DNA. The authors' pipeline ran thus. The number of nucleated cells in each sample was estimated by amplification of reference gene primers within the assay. Sequence reads were collapsed and filtered to measure the absolute abundance of every unique TCRbeta CDR3 rearrangement. Productive Simpson clonality was computed per sample as the square root of Simpson's diversity index over productive rearrangements. The clones in this table, taken by TCRdb from immuneACCESS, are in-frame only. Not every clone is retained; where verified, under half of the shortfall comes from an unresolved V gene, and the cause of the rest is unknown. That table is the source of V, J and clone size, and D and trimming were worked out from the DNA. Across this sample there are approximately 260,000 clones, with approximately 82% seen only once. The ten largest clones represent around 4.5% of the sample.

Comments on this clone: What antigen it recognizes has not been identified. No quality values exist for individual bases; no much larger clone is one base distant.

Unmatched junction bases come to 3, with V trimmed by 3 bases and J by 0 bases. CDR3 length: 14 amino acids, cysteine to phenylalanine. Only the CDR3 part of the read is kept: 42 bases, read in frame from the first base. CDR1 and CDR2, per the germline V gene, are SQVTM and ANQGSEA. A second Seattle source provided samples from volunteer blood donors who had recovered from COVID-19. The collaborating institutions used their own protocols to collect whole blood in K2EDTA tubes. For TCRbeta analysis, collaborators shipped samples in one of three forms: frozen whole blood, isolated PBMCs, or DNA extracted from either of those sample types.

This TCR was recovered from a man in his 60s who had recovered from COVID-19. In this chain, TRBV29-1 is recombined with TRBJ2-3, and 7 junction bases match TRBD1. Sequences were obtained from peripheral blood. The nucleotide sequence reads TGCAGCGTTGATCAGGGGGTGAGCACAGATACGCAGTATTTT. This sequence encodes CSVDQGVSTDTQYF.